This T cell receptor (beta chain) was captured by sequencing in a study of identical twins (dated by TCRdb to between 2015 and 2016). As for the study more broadly: The study deep-sequenced TCR alpha and beta repertoires from monozygotic twins, unrelated adults of various ages and cord blood to test whether fetal clonotypes persist. To rule out contamination, the twin experiments were replicated at different times with different library preparation protocols. The investigation overall reported the following: Zero-insertion analyses could be partly confounded by invariant T cells such as MAIT and iNKT, though diverse VJ usage argued against such confounding for most clonotypes. Compared with coincidental sharing between unrelated individuals, an excess of low generation-probability sequences was observed among out-of-frame TCR alpha sequences shared between twins. Excess twin sharing in beta out-of-frame sequences was weaker because fewer shared sequences lowered the signal-to-noise ratio. Because the same donors could not be followed over many years, the conclusions depended on cross-sectional statistical analysis. Abundant cord blood beta clonotypes carried fewer insertions; young adult naive repertoires showed a weaker similar trend, while memory repertoires showed none. In monozygotic twins, out-of-frame TCR alpha sharing was systematically underestimated by recombination models, although the models agreed with sharing between unrelated individuals.

This clonotype has a count of ten or more. Its antigen is currently not known. Per-base quality was not reported, and no clone a single base away is much larger than it. Libraries were constructed by 5' RACE. Instrument on record: Illumina HiSeq 2000. Template switching added a universal primer binding site, and the final cDNA carried a unique molecular identifier that allowed TCR cDNA molecules to be counted accurately. First-strand cDNA for TCR alpha and beta chains was synthesized from specific primers in the conserved constant-segment region. Each cDNA library was double barcoded, with a SMART-Mk sample barcode plus Illumina barcodes, to control for contamination. TruSeq adapter sequences along with Illumina sample barcodes were introduced in two successive PCR steps. Sequencing of the TCR alpha and beta cDNA libraries was done on the Illumina HiSeq platform using custom primers. The authors processed their data as follows. MiGEC processed the raw reads to extract unique molecular identifiers, while MiXCR was used to determine the CDR3 positions. Recombination models were inferred per individual with the repgenHMM and IGoR tools using an EM algorithm. Shared clonotype analysis was performed with the tcR package in R, normalizing sharing by the product of cloneset sizes. To study raw recombination without the effects of thymic and clonal selection, out-of-frame nonproductive sequences were analyzed. TCRdb applied fastp at Q25 and MiXCR to the public reads, then kept only in-frame beta chains. Each record represents a unique CDR3 protein, reported with the most common genes and DNA among its rows. The V and J calls reflect TCRdb's pipeline rather than the authors' work. This sample holds about 390,000 distinct CDR3 sequences; roughly 10% were observed only once. Under 9.5% of the sample goes to the ten largest clones.

All donors were healthy Caucasians. The researchers also sequenced three unrelated adults who were not twins: a male aged 18 to 30, a male aged 50 to 59, and a female aged 50 to 59. Using Miltenyi CD45RO+ enrichment and human naive T-cell isolation kits, memory (CD45RO+) and naive T cells were isolated from PBMC. Sequenced sample: naive T cells sorted from blood. The cell subset or site label here, explained by the study, means: cells isolated with a human naive T-cell isolation kit. This TCR was recovered from a woman aged 50 to 65 in good health.

The bases are TGCGCCAGCCTAACTAGCGAAACCGGGGAGCTGTTTTTT. Its protein reads: CASLTSETGELFF. Recombination joined TRBV5-1 with TRBJ2-2; the junction holds 7 bases that match TRBD2. Relative to germline, V is missing 7 bases and J is missing 5 bases, with 5 bases of the junction outside any gene match. CDR1 and CDR2, looked up from the germline V gene, are SGHRS and YFSETQ. There are 13 amino acids in the CDR3, from cysteine to phenylalanine inclusive. Only the CDR3 region is kept as DNA, spanning 39 bases read in frame from base 1.